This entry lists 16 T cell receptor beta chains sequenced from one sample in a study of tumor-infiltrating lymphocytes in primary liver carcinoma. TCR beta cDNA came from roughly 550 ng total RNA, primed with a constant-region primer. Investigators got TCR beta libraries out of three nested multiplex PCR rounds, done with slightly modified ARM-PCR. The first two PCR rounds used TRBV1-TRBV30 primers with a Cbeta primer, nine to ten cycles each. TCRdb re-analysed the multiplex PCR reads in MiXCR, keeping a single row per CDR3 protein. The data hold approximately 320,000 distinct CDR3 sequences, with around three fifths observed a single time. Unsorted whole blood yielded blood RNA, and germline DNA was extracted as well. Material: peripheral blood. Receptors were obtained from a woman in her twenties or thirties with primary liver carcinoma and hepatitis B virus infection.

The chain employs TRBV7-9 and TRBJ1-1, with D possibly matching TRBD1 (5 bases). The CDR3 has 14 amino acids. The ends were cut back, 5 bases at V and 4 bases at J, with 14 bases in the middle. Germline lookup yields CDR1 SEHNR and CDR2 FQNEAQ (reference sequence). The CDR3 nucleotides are TGTGCCAGCAGCCGTCTGGACACTTTCACTGAAGCTTTCTTT. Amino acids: CASSRLDTFTEAFF.

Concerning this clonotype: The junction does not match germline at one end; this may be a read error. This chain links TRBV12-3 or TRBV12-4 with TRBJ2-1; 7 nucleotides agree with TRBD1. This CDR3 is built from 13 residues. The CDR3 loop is CVSSLVGGIEQFF. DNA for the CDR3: TGTGTCAGCAGTTTGGTAGGGGGCATTGAGCAGTTCTTC.

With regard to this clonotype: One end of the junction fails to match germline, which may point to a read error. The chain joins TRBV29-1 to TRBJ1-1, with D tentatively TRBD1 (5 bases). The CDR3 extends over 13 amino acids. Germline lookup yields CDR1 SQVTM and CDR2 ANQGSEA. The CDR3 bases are TGCAGCGATGATGCAGGGAAGGGCACTGAGGCTTTCTTT. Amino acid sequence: CSDDAGKGTEAFF.

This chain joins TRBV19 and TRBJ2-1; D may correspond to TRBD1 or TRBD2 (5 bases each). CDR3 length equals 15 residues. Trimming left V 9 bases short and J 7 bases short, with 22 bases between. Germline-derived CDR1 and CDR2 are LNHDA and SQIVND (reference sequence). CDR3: CASHASRGARNEQFF. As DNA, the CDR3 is TGTGCCAGCCACGCCTCGAGAGGGGCGCGTAATGAGCAGTTCTTC.

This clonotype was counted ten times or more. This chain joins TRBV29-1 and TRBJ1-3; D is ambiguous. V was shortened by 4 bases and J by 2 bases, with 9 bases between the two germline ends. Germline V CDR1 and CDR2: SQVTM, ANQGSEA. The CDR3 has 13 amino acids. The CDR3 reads CSVAPPPGNTIYF. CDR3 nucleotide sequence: TGCAGCGTTGCTCCTCCTCCTGGAAACACCATATATTTT.

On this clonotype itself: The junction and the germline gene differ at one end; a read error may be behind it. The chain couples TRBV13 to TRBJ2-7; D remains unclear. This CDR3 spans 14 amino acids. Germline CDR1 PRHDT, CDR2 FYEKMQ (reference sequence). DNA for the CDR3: TGTCCCAGCAGCTTAAAACGTGGAACCTACGAGCAGTACTTC. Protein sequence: CPSSLKRGTYEQYF.

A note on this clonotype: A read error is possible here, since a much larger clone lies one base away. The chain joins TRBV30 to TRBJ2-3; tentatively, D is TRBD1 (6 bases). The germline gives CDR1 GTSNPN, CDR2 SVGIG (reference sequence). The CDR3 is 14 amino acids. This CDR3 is CAWSRGTITDTRYF. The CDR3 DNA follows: TGTGCCTGGAGTAGAGGGACAATCACAGATACGCGGTATTTT.

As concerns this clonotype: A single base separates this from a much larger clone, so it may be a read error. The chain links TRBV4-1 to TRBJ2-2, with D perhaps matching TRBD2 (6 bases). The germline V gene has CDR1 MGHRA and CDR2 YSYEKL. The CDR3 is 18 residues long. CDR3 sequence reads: CASSSRAGRLVGTGELSF. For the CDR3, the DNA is TGCGCCAGCAGCTCCCGGGCGGGGCGACTAGTTGGGACCGGGGAGCTGTCTTTT.

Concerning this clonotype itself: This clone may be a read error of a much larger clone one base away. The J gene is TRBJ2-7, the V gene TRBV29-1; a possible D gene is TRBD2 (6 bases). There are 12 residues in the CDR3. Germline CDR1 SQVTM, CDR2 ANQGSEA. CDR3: CSVAALDYDQYF. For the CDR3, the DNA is TGCAGCGTTGCTGCCCTGGACTACGATCAGTACTTC.

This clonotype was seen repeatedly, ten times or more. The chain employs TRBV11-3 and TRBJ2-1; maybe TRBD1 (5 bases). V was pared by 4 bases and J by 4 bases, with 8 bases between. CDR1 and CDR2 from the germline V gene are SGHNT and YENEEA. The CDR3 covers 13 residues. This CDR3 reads CASSSDRYNEQFF. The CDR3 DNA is TGTGCCAGCAGCTCCGACAGATACAATGAGCAGTTCTTC.

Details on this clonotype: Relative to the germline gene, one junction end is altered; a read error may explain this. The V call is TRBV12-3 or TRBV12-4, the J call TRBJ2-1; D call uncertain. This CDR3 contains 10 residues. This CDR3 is CSSSLNFPVF. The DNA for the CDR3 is TGTTCCAGCAGTTTGAATTTTCCTGTCTTC.

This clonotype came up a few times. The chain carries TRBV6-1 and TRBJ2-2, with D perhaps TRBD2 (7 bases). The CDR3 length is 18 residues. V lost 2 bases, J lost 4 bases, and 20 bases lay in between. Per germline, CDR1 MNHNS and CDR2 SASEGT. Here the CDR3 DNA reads TGTGCCAGCAGTGAACGTGGGGGGGGGGGCCCTGGCACCGGGGAGCTGTTTTTT. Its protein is CASSERGGGGPGTGELFF.

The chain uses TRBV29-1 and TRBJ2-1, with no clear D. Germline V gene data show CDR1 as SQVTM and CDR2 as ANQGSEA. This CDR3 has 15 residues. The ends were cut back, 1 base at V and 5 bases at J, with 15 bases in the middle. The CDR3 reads CSVEGLVASNNEQFF. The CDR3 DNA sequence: TGCAGCGTTGAAGGCCTAGTGGCTAGTAACAATGAGCAGTTCTTC.

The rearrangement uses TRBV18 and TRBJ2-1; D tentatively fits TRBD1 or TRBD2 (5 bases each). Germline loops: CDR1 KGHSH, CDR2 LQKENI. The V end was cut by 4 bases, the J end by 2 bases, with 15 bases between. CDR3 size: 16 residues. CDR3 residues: CASSRPLRGPYNEQFF. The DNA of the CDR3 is TGTGCCAGCTCACGGCCACTGAGGGGCCCCTACAATGAGCAGTTCTTC.

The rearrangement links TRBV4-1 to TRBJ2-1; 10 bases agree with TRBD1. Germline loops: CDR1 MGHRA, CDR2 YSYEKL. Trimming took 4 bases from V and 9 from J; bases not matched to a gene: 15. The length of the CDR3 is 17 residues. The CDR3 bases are TGCGCCAGCAGCCTATCGGGACAGGGGACTCTATTAGGTGAGCAGTTCTTC. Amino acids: CASSLSGQGTLLGEQFF.

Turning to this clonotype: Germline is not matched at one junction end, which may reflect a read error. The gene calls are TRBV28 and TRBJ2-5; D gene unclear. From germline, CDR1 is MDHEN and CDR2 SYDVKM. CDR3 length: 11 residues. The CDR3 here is CTSSFMGTQYF. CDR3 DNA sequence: TGTACCAGCAGTTTTATGGGGACCCAGTACTTC.